The 3 T cell receptor beta chains given below trace back to one sample, sequenced in a study of T cell responses to AZD1222 COVID-19 vaccine. Data came from immunoSEQ multiplex PCR; TCRdb stores just in-frame clones and leaves some out. The sample holds 150,000 or so clones; 80% to 95% are singletons and the top ten take less than 5.5%. The source material was peripheral blood, sampled on day 0 of AZD1222 vaccination. These receptors originate from an adult in good health.

The rearrangement uses TRBV7-2 and TRBJ2-5, with D possibly matching TRBD2 (6 bases). The V and J ends lost 1 base and 1 base respectively, with 10 bases between them. The length of the CDR3 is 15 residues. CDR1 is SGHTA, CDR2 FQGNSA, per germline. The CDR3 DNA reads as TGTGCCAGCAGCTTAGGTGGGACTGCCCAAGAGACCCAGTACTTC. This gives the protein CASSLGGTAQETQYF.

The chain has TRBV2 and TRBJ1-6; D ambiguous. The CDR3 runs 13 residues. Trimming removed 8 bases from V and 3 bases from J, with 8 bases in between. CDR1 is SNHLY and CDR2 is FYNNEI in the germline V gene. The CDR3 sequence: CASLRFYNSPLHF. The CDR3 bases are TGTGCCAGCCTGAGGTTCTATAATTCACCCCTCCACTTT.

The chain combines TRBV9 with TRBJ2-5; D is ambiguous. V was shortened by 0 bases and J by 6 bases, with 12 bases between the two germline ends. The CDR3 totals 14 residues. Germline CDR1 and CDR2: SGDLS and YYNGEE. The CDR3 sequence is CASSVEPGMKTQYF. The CDR3 coding sequence is TGTGCCAGCAGCGTAGAACCGGGTATGAAGACCCAGTACTTC.